The text below deals with one TCR beta chain. Its recognized antigen is unknown. No base-level quality is on record; no much larger clone is a single base apart. Libraries came from the immunoSEQ multiplex PCR assay. What TCRdb holds here is the immuneACCESS table cut down to in-frame rearrangements. Part of the clones is not present; checked against another copy, under half of the missing clones reflect an unresolved V gene, and the others are unexplained. The sample data list roughly 84,000 clones, and 90% to 95% of these were observed just once. The ten most abundant clones make up 17% of the sample. The sample belongs to a study of control samples from healthy donors and cancer patients (dated by TCRdb to 2020 to 2021). The cysteine opens and the phenylalanine closes a CDR3 of 15 amino acids. The entry retains the CDR3 DNA only, 45 bases that are in frame from base 1. V was cut back by 0 bases and J by 4 bases, leaving a gap of 11 bases between them. CDR1 and CDR2 are drawn from the germline V gene: SGDLS, YYNGEE.

This receptor chain uses TRBV9 and TRBJ1-3; no D segment can be confidently identified. Sequencing input: blood. The receptor comes from a man aged 50 to 59 in good health. The DNA is as follows: TGTGCCAGCAGCGTAGGGGCAGGCTCGGGAAACACCATATATTTT. Its amino acids are CASSVGAGSGNTIYF.